This T cell receptor beta chain was retrieved from a study of cytomegalovirus exposure and HLA in healthy donors listed by TCRdb under 2017. Background on the whole study: In an earlier analysis of 450 to 750 of the donors, less than 350 Gb of sequence data and 100 million or so unique TCR beta sequences from some 170 million T cells were reported. Typing coverage differed by locus: A, B, C, DRB1 and DQB1 were typed in about 629-640 donors, DQA1 in 522, DPA1 in 600 to 610, and DPB1 in 450 to 480. The study aimed to test whether cataloging public T cell receptors could reveal signatures of past pathogen exposure. Roughly 5 DR-DQ haplotypes were handled as single units for association and clustering because linkage in the cohort was strong. Every discovery cohort repertoire had been produced on one sequencing platform. In the later analysis, no new phenotypic data were used to find candidate immune exposures; instead, reliance was placed on TCR beta sequences and their occurrence across donors. Among the roughly 390 genotyped donors, 81% belonged to the genetic ancestry cluster associated with self-reported Caucasian donors. Besides the first cohort of approximately 710 subjects, a separate validation cohort made up of over 95 different subjects was used. Donor age, sex, ethnicity and CMV serostatus were collected together with the repertoire data. Among 350 to 400 genotyped donors of the cohort, an average of about 240,000 unique TCR beta nucleotide sequences were sequenced per donor, roughly 20% of them non-productive. To predict cytomegalovirus infection status, the study combined high-throughput TCR immunosequencing, statistical association of individual TCRs with disease status, and machine learning. An early release that covered roughly 600 HLA-typed donors contained about 300 gigabases of sequencing data and 85 million to 100 million unique TCR sequences. A later analysis re-examined previously published TCR beta repertoires from more than 600 donors and added high-resolution HLA genotyping to investigate patterns of TCR occurrence. Genome-wide SNP genotypes for about 55% of the 666 donors were used in a later genetic analysis, which treated that subset as a discovery cohort. The study used immunosequencing to profile the T cell repertoires of some 600 subjects and linked those repertoires to cytomegalovirus serostatus. An earlier analysis of 587 of the donors used high-throughput TCR beta sequencing to judge whether each TCR beta V gene segment behaved as functional or pseudogenic. Class I and class II HLA loci were covered by the typing at four-digit resolution. What the work shows at the level of the full study, not this receptor alone: A total of some 180 TCR beta chains were listed by the study as associated with cytomegalovirus. According to a later genetic analysis, donors in an Asian-associated ancestry cluster had fewer N-insertions in productive TCRs than the approximately 610-donor mean. This cohort had only TCR beta chains sequenced, and the lack of alpha or paired-chain data limited which features could be detected. Several of the top co-occurrence clusters appeared to be linked to parvovirus B19, influenza, CMV and Epstein-Barr virus, according to a later analysis. In a later analysis, most CMV-associated TCR beta chains were found to appear HLA-restricted, with HLA associations seemingly driven largely by CMV exposure. It was suggested by the authors that the approach could potentially be generalized to other disease states and immunological phenotypes. The presence/absence analyses assumed that sequencing depth was roughly uniform across donors, and that assumption may not be true. Linkage disequilibrium might explain the correlated functional status among segregating V segments, but an unknown experimental factor could not be ruled out. An earlier analysis of around 540 of the donors showed that most TCR beta V segments appeared in productive rearrangements either about 90% or about 30% of the time, which broadly matched IMGT annotations. A later genetic analysis associated a missense DCLRE1C variant with V-gene and J-gene trimming of TCR beta chains, and an independent cohort replicated the association. In vitro tests confirmed that a few of the cytomegalovirus-associated TCR beta chains recognize cytomegalovirus antigens. Assigning TCR associations to individual alleles was difficult when HLA alleles, especially DR and DQ, strongly co-occurred. In a later analysis, TCR association rates were found to vary across HLA loci, with the most associated TCRs seen for DRB1 alleles and the fewest for HLA-C alleles. The 87-base-pair reads could not distinguish some IMGT-functional V segments, including TRBV6-2 and TRBV6-3, so those segments were excluded. Compared with equally common non-associated chains, HLA-associated TCR beta chains in a later analysis were more clonally expanded and had lower generation probabilities. Most TCR sequences were seen in very few donors, while some public TCRs were found in many individuals. A further reported finding was that TCR beta sequences accurately predicted the HLA-A and HLA-B alleles for most subjects in the first cohort. Specific HLA alleles were associated with roughly 17,000 TCR beta sequences at a false discovery rate of 0.05 in a later analysis. For the cohort, immune exposure information was limited to CMV serostatus. The classifier was reported to diagnose cytomegalovirus status with high specificity and sensitivity in both the original and validation cohorts. Fewer than 20 rarely observed V segments, including chromosome 9 orphons, were excluded from the earlier analysis of approximately 500 of the donors because counts were too low. A group of highly shared sequence variants was considered likely to be a technical artifact of the sequencing pipeline. Because HLA typing was unavailable for some donors at each locus, only the typed subset was used in association tests.

Library preparation used the immunoSEQ multiplex PCR assay. For the multiplex PCR, a mixture combining 60 forward primers for TCR Vbeta segments and 13 reverse primers for TCR Jbeta segments was used. The CDR3 region of rearranged TCR beta genes was amplified from genomic DNA with a multiplex PCR assay. On the Illumina HiSeq System, the amplified TCR beta libraries were sequenced as 87-base-pair reads. Per the authors' processing: A later analysis tallied some 79 million unique TCR beta chains across the approximately 670 repertoires, and about 10 million of those chains were shared by two or more donors. A nearest-neighbor algorithm error-corrected the raw reads and collapsed the reads into unique sequences, merging closely related sequences to remove PCR and sequencing errors. V, D and J gene segments were assigned by aligning CDR3 sequences to IMGT reference sequences. For a sequence to be retained, at least a six-nucleotide match to both a V gene segment and a J gene segment was required. Rearrangements were called productive when the CDR3 lacked stop codons and stayed in frame with V and J; all others were non-productive. CDR3 was defined by IMGT convention, running from the second conserved V-encoded cysteine to the conserved J-encoded phenylalanine. The earlier analysis of about 530 of the donors excluded any sequence lacking an unambiguous match to a single V gene segment. An earlier analysis of under 750 of the donors called V segments functional above 56.7% productive rearrangements and segregating when the between-donor standard deviation exceeded 5%. A statistical classification framework was built to diagnose cytomegalovirus status from the catalog of TCR beta chain sequences. In a later analysis, TCR nucleotide sequences were compared against IMGT/GENE-DB human TR gene sequences so that V and J genes could be assigned. Using the TCRdist pipeline, a later analysis assigned CDR3 sequences along with most-parsimonious VDJ recombination scenarios. In a later analysis, each TCR beta chain was defined by its CDR3 amino acid sequence together with its V-gene family, and reads without a unique V-gene family were excluded. As a way to deal with suspected cross-contamination and a sequencing artifact, a later analysis dropped 450 to 600 nucleotide sequences that were highly shared and had low generation probability. A later analysis calculated a clonal expansion index for each public chain from normalized within-repertoire ranks of inferred template counts. Generation probabilities in a later analysis came from a VDJ recombination model fitted to out-of-frame rearrangements, and those results were checked against IGoR. In a later analysis, hypergeometric tests were used to score TCR-TCR, TCR-HLA and TCR-CMV co-occurrence, with a repertoire-size bias correction applied to TCR pairs. In a later analysis, false discovery rates were estimated by permuting HLA or CMV assignments 20 times. In a later analysis, co-occurring TCRs were grouped with DBSCAN, and TCRdist sequence similarity was added when clustering was performed within HLA-allele-positive subsets. Co-occurrence clustering excluded repertoires with fewer than 30,000 or more than 120,000 public chains, plus five with anomalous nucleotide sharing. TCRdb limited this immuneACCESS table to in-frame rearrangements with V and J called. A share of clones is missing; checked studies link under half to unresolved V genes, and the rest is unexplained. V and J calls and clone size are those listed in that table; D and trimming were worked out from the DNA. This sample's table lists fewer than 200,000 clones. 1.3% of the sample lies in the top ten.

The cohort was made up of hundreds of healthy bone marrow donors. At the time of sampling, every cohort member was nominally healthy, though immune exposures that went unrecorded were likely present. The donor was CMV seronegative and belonged to the group of roughly 330 seronegative cohort members. Every donor gave a peripheral blood sample, and the peripheral blood mononuclear cells from that sample were used for TCR beta sequencing. The Qiagen DNeasy Blood Extraction Kit was used to extract genomic DNA from the blood cell samples. The CDR3 spans 13 residues, from the cysteine through the phenylalanine. Left in the record is the CDR3 DNA by itself, 39 bases read in frame from the first base. The junction shows trimming of 8 bases on V and 6 bases on J, plus 16 bases between the germline ends. CDR1 SQVTM and CDR2 ANQGSEA were looked up in the germline V gene. About this clone itself: Its antigen has not been determined.

The sequence joins TRBV29-1 to TRBJ2-2; the D gene is perhaps TRBD2, on 7 matching bases. Material for sequencing was PBMCs. The sequence was obtained from a woman aged 55 to 70 in good health and CMV-seronegative. The CDR3 in this case is CSLSRGGSGELFF. In nucleotides, the sequence is TGCAGCCTAAGTAGGGGGGGGTCCGGGGAGCTGTTTTTT.